Listed below are T cell receptor beta chains from one sample, sequenced in a study of early T cells in non-severe SARS-CoV-2 infection. In TCRdb, the 5' RACE reads were re-called with MiXCR into one record per CDR3 protein. The sample includes about 47,000 distinct CDR3 sequences, approximately 10% of them seen just once. Sequencing was performed on whole blood. The receptors were sampled from an adult who was a healthcare worker with PCR-confirmed SARS-CoV-2 infection or an uninfected control (not recorded which). Both conserved end residues are part of each CDR3. The D gene is left open where the match is weak. Clone size is given for some rows only: seen once, a few or many times, or a class if the clone is expanded.

TRBJ1-1 TRBV6-2/TRBV6-3 many 16 NA TGTGCCAGCAGTTACTCGCTACGCCCCGGCACCGCTGAAGCTTTCTTT CASSYSLRPGTAEAFF
TRBJ2-2 TRBV2 many 14 NA TGTGCCAGCAGTGCAACACGGAAGGCCGGGGAGCTGTTTTTT CASSATRKAGELFF
TRBJ1-1 TRBV6-2/TRBV6-3 few 16 NA TGTGCCAGCAGTTATCCGAGGGGAATATTGAACACTGAAGCTTTCTTT CASSYPRGILNTEAFF
TRBJ2-7 TRBV7-6 many 15 NA TGTGCCAGCAGCCAGAGGACGGGAGTCTCCTACGAGCAGTACTTC CASSQRTGVSYEQYF
TRBJ2-5 TRBV7-2 few 14 NA TGTGCCAGCAGCCCCCAGTCCCCCCTGAAGACCCAGTACTTC CASSPQSPLKTQYF
TRBJ1-6 TRBV2 NA 12 NA TGTGCCAGCAGTCGACAGACTTCACCCCTCCACTTT CASSRQTSPLHF
TRBJ2-7 TRBV20-1 many 12 NA TGCAGTGCTAGACGAGGGACGGACGAGCAGTACTTC CSARRGTDEQYF
TRBJ1-6 TRBV7-9 many 15 TRBD1 TGTGCCAGCAGCCGCACGGGACAGGGGAATTCACCCCTCCACTTT CASSRTGQGNSPLHF
TRBJ2-4 TRBV6-2/TRBV6-3 NA 14 NA TGTGCCAGCAGACCCCCGGGACTTGCAAACATTCAGTACTTC CASRPPGLANIQYF
TRBJ1-2 TRBV29-1 NA 12 NA TGCAGCGTTGTGTCAGCCCTCTATGGCTACACCTTC CSVVSALYGYTF
TRBJ2-5 TRBV24-1 NA 15 TRBD2 TGTGCCACCGGGAGACCGGGACTAGCGGAAGAGACCCAGTACTTC CATGRPGLAEETQYF
TRBJ2-7 TRBV28 few 14 NA TGTGCCAGCAGCCCGGCAAACCTCTCCTACGAGCAGTACTTC CASSPANLSYEQYF
TRBJ2-3 TRBV5-4 NA 16 TRBD2 TGTGCCAGCAGCTTGGGAGGACTAGCGGGAGGTGATACGCAGTATTTT CASSLGGLAGGDTQYF
TRBJ2-3 TRBV2 many 13 TRBD2 TGTGCCAGCAGTCAGATGGGAGGGAATACGCAGTATTTT CASSQMGGNTQYF
TRBJ2-6 TRBV12-3/TRBV12-4 many 14 NA TGTGCCAGCAGTCCTCATCTCGGGGCCAACGTCCTGACTTTC CASSPHLGANVLTF
TRBJ2-4 TRBV11-2 few 18 TRBD1 TGTGCCAGCAGCTCCCGGGACAGGGAGATGGAAGCCAAAAACATTCAGTACTTC CASSSRDREMEAKNIQYF
TRBJ2-1 TRBV11-3 many 13 NA TGTGCCAGCAGCTTATCTCGCGTAGCGGATCAGTTCTTC CASSLSRVADQFF
TRBJ1-5 TRBV19 many 17 NA TGTGCCAGTAGTATGGTTAAAGGGGGACGGAGCAATCAGCCCCAGCATTTT CASSMVKGGRSNQPQHF
TRBJ1-3 TRBV7-2 NA 14 NA TGTGCCAGCAGCTTAGGGACAGTTGGAAACACCATATATTTT CASSLGTVGNTIYF
TRBJ1-2 TRBV6-2/TRBV6-3 many 14 NA TGTGCCAGCAGTTACTCCCCGCATTACTATGGCTACACCTTC CASSYSPHYYGYTF
TRBJ1-6 TRBV19 many 13 NA TGTGCCAGTTCGGACCGAGTTAATTCACCCCTCCACTTT CASSDRVNSPLHF
TRBJ2-5 TRBV6-6 NA 14 TRBD1 TGTGCCAGCAGTCAGGCCGGACAGGTAGAGACCCAGTACTTC CASSQAGQVETQYF
TRBJ1-5 TRBV19 NA 13 NA TGTGCCAGTAGTGGGGCCAGCAATCAGCCCCAGCATTTT CASSGASNQPQHF
TRBJ2-3 TRBV6-5 NA 14 NA TGTGCCAGCAGCCACCGACAGGCCACAGATACGCAGTATTTT CASSHRQATDTQYF
TRBJ1-6 TRBV6-5 NA 16 TRBD1 TGTGCCAGCAGTTACACCGGGACAGGTGTTCCGTCACCCCTCCACTTT CASSYTGTGVPSPLHF
TRBJ1-5 TRBV6-5 many 13 TRBD1 TGTGCCAGCTCAGGGGGATCCGGGAGGCCCCAGCATTTT CASSGGSGRPQHF
TRBJ1-5 TRBV4-1 many 15 NA TGCGCCAGCAGCCAAGTCCCGGGGAGCAATCAGCCCCAGCATTTT CASSQVPGSNQPQHF
TRBJ2-5 TRBV20-1 many 21 NA TGCAGTGCTAGAGCGGGTTCGGAGGCCCCACCCGGCTGGCCGAGAGAAGAGACCCAGTACTTC CSARAGSEAPPGWPREETQYF
TRBJ1-3 TRBV4-2 medium-sized 15 NA TGTGCCAGCAGCCAAGTAATCGAGGCTGGAAACACCATATATTTT CASSQVIEAGNTIYF
TRBJ1-1 TRBV12-3/TRBV12-4 NA 14 NA TGTGCCAGCAGTTTAGCATCAGGGAGCACTGAAGCTTTCTTT CASSLASGSTEAFF
TRBJ2-5 TRBV7-9 few 14 NA TGTGCCAGCACCAGTGGGGCAATCGAAGAGACCCAGTACTTC CASTSGAIEETQYF